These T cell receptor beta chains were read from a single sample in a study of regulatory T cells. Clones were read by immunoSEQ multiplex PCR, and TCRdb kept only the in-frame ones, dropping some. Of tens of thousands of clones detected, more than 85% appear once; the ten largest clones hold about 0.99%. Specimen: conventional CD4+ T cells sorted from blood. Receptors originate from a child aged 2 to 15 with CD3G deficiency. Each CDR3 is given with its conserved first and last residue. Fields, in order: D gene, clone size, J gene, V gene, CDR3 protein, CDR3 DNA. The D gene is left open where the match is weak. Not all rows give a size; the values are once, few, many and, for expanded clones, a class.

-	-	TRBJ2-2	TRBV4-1	CASSQVGRRTGELFF	TGCGCCAGCAGCCAAGTAGGGAGGCGCACCGGGGAGCTGTTTTTT
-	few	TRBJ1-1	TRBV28	CASSPRGTEAFF	TGTGCCAGCAGTCCCAGAGGCACTGAAGCTTTCTTT
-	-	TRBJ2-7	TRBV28	CASSMPGRSLEQYF	TGTGCCAGCAGTATGCCGGGACGTTCCCTTGAGCAGTACTTC
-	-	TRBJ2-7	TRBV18	CASSPSRGPFEQYF	TGTGCCAGCTCACCGTCCAGGGGTCCTTTTGAGCAGTACTTC
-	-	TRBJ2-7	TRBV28	CASSLSGQPSYEQYF	TGTGCCAGCAGTTTATCCGGACAGCCTTCCTACGAGCAGTACTTC
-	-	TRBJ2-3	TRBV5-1	CASSDTDTQYF	TGCGCCAGCAGCGATACAGATACGCAGTATTTT
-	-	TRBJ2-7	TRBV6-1	CASSEGQRYEQYF	TGTGCCAGCAGTGAAGGGCAGCGCTACGAGCAGTACTTC
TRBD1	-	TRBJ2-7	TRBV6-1	CASSEGGTGTYEQYF	TGTGCCAGCTCCGAAGGGGGGACAGGGACCTACGAGCAGTACTTC
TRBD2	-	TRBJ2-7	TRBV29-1	CSVTGTSGSYEQYF	TGCAGCGTTACCGGGACTAGCGGCTCCTACGAGCAGTACTTC
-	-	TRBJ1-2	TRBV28	CASSPWAFYGYTF	TGTGCCAGCAGTCCATGGGCCTTCTATGGCTACACCTTC
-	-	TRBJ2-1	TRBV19	CASSIRLVTHDEQFF	TGTGCCAGTAGTATCCGACTAGTGACGCACGATGAGCAGTTCTTC
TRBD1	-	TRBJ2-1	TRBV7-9	CASSPPARTGRHEQFF	TGTGCCAGCAGCCCCCCCGCTAGGACAGGGCGACATGAGCAGTTCTTC
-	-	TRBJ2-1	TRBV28	CASSLRGHEQFF	TGTGCCAGCAGTTTACGAGGCCATGAGCAGTTCTTC